This T cell receptor beta chain was sequenced in a study of T cell responses to AZD1222 COVID-19 vaccine. The CDR3 extends over 15 amino acids. The J segment lost 5 bases and the V segment lost 4 bases, leaving 5 bases of the junction unmatched. Germline CDR1 and CDR2: LNHDA and SQIVND (reference sequence). Method: immunoSEQ multiplex PCR; TCRdb's copy keeps in-frame clones and lacks some. The table has fewer than 130,000 clones, roughly 90% seen once. The rearrangement uses TRBV19 and TRBJ2-1, with 10 bases lining up with TRBD1. The material was peripheral blood, obtained 28 days after the second AZD1222 dose. The TCR comes from an adult who received the AZD1222 COVID-19 vaccine. The chain's CDR3 is CASSTDRGLDNEQFF. Here the CDR3 DNA reads TGTGCCAGTAGTACCGACAGGGGGCTTGACAATGAGCAGTTCTTC. Together with reference TRBV19 and TRBJ2-1, the CDR3 gives the full variable domain: DGGITQSPKYLFRKEGQNVTLSCEQNLNHDAMYWYRQDPGQGLRLIYYSQIVNDFQKGDIAEGYSVSREKKESFPLTVTSAQKNPTAFYLCASSTDRGLDNEQFFGPGTRLTVL.